This T cell receptor beta chain was sequenced during a study of OX40 agonist ivuxolimab in advanced cancers. Whole-study context: People who had prior anti-PD-1, anti-PD-L1 or anti-CTLA-4 therapy could take part, and under 45% had some.

As for this clone: Its matching antigen is unknown.

Study outcomes and limitations: CD8+ T cells were the subset that, on average, had more expanded clones than CD4+.

Measured with immunoSEQ multiplex PCR; TCRdb has only the in-frame clones, and not every one. Among roughly 150,000 clones listed, approximately 94% were seen once. This material consisted of CD4+ or CD8+ T cells sorted from blood, taken in a trial of the OX40 agonist ivuxolimab. This receptor was taken from an adult with an advanced solid tumor such as melanoma, head and neck, liver or kidney cancer.

In nucleotides, the CDR3 is TGTGCCAGCACCTGGACAGGGGACACAGATACGCAGTATTTT. Translation: CASTWTGDTDTQYF. The chain combines TRBV6-6 with TRBJ2-3; 9 positions agree with TRBD1. Germline CDR1 reads MNHNY; CDR2 reads SVGAGI (reference sequence). V shed 7 bases, J shed 2 bases, and the junction held 4 bases outside the gene matches. This CDR3 region has 14 residues.